Listed below are T cell receptor beta chains from one sample, sequenced in a study of T cell repertoires in cytomegalovirus infection. No antigen has been assigned to these receptors. TCRdb itself ran the reads through MiXCR, one entry per CDR3 protein. The table records hundreds of thousands of distinct CDR3 sequences, around 32% of them present only once. Sequencing was performed on cultured PBMCs, taken from culture after CMV antigen stimulation. These receptors originate from a human donor in good health (CMV status not recorded). Some clones in this sample may be carry-over from other donors' samples. The CDR3 runs from the conserved cysteine through the conserved F or W. Fields, in order: clone size, J gene, D gene, V gene, CDR3 length, CDR3 DNA, CDR3 protein. D genes are given only for firm matches. A clone size is listed for some rows: how often the clone was seen (once, few, many), or a class if it is expanded.

many,TRBJ2-1,TRBD2,TRBV7-9,15,TGTGCCAGCAGCCAAACTAGCGTCAACCACAATGAGCAGTTCTTC,CASSQTSVNHNEQFF
few,TRBJ2-5,-,TRBV5-1,14,TGCGCCAGCAGCTCCTCCGGGACGCGGGAGACCCAGTACTTC,CASSSSGTRETQYF
-,TRBJ1-6,TRBD1,TRBV12-3/TRBV12-4,15,TGTGCCAGCAGTCCAGAGGACAGGGTGAATTCACCCCTCCACTTT,CASSPEDRVNSPLHF
-,TRBJ1-2,TRBD1,TRBV19,16,TGTGCCAGTAACACAGGGGGCGCCCGGCCTTGGGATGGCTACACCTTC,CASNTGGARPWDGYTF
few,TRBJ2-1,-,TRBV7-6,15,TGTGCCAGCAGCTTAGCCCCCGGGACCTACAATGAGCAGTTCTTC,CASSLAPGTYNEQFF
few,TRBJ2-3,-,TRBV7-7,15,TGTGCCAGCAGCTTAGATGAGACTAGCACAGATACGCAGTATTTT,CASSLDETSTDTQYF
-,TRBJ2-1,TRBD1,TRBV19,16,TGTGCCAGTAGTATGCTCAGGGGGATCACCTACAATGAGCAGTTCTTC,CASSMLRGITYNEQFF
-,TRBJ2-1,-,TRBV11-2,17,TGTGCCAGCAGCTCCAGGGGTACGCGGAGCTCCTACAATGAGCAGTTCTTC,CASSSRGTRSSYNEQFF
-,TRBJ2-7,-,TRBV7-9,15,TGTGCCAGCAGCTCTTCGGTCGGCGGGTACTACGAGCAGTACTTC,CASSSSVGGYYEQYF
few,TRBJ2-7,TRBD2,TRBV12-5,15,TGTGCTAGTGGTGCCCGGACTAGCGGGCTGTGGGAGCAGTACTTC,CASGARTSGLWEQYF
many,TRBJ2-3,-,TRBV12-3/TRBV12-4,16,TGTGCCAGCAGCTCCCGGGGCGGCGGTCTCACAGATACGCAGTATTTT,CASSSRGGGLTDTQYF
-,TRBJ2-1,TRBD2,TRBV12-3/TRBV12-4,15,TGTGCCAGCAGGGTACTAGCGGGGGGGCCGGGTGAGCAGTTCTTC,CASRVLAGGPGEQFF
-,TRBJ1-5,TRBD1,TRBV19,15,TGTGCCAGTAGTATGTCAGGGGGCGAGAATCAGCCCCAGCATTTT,CASSMSGGENQPQHF
-,TRBJ2-5,TRBD2,TRBV24-1,16,TGTGCCACCAGTGATCCTCTAGCGGGAGAGGGGGAGACCCAGTACTTC,CATSDPLAGEGETQYF
few,TRBJ2-7,TRBD2,TRBV12-5,13,TGTGCTAGTGGAGCTAGCGGGGGCGGGAAGCAGTACTTC,CASGASGGGKQYF
few,TRBJ2-6,-,TRBV12-3/TRBV12-4,14,TGTGCCAGCGGTATCGGGGCTGGGGCCAACGTCCTGACTTTC,CASGIGAGANVLTF
-,TRBJ2-1,-,TRBV6-6,14,TGTGCCAGCAGTTCAGGTGGTGGTACGGTTGAGCAGTTCTTC,CASSSGGGTVEQFF
few,TRBJ2-7,-,TRBV28,13,TGTGCCAGCAGCTTCAGGGTTGGGGACGAGCAGTACTTC,CASSFRVGDEQYF
-,TRBJ2-3,TRBD2,TRBV4-3,17,TGCGCCAGCAGCCAAGTCGGTCTAGCGGGAGTGGGGGATACGCAGTATTTT,CASSQVGLAGVGDTQYF
-,TRBJ2-7,-,TRBV4-1,15,TGCGCCAGCAGCCGGAGGGGGGACACATCCTACGAGCAGTACTTC,CASSRRGDTSYEQYF
-,TRBJ2-2,TRBD2,TRBV7-6,21,TGTGCCAGCAGCACCCCCGTTACTGGGACTAGCGGGGGGCGGCGCACCGGGGAGCTGTTTTTT,CASSTPVTGTSGGRRTGELFF
-,TRBJ1-1,-,TRBV19,13,TGTGCCAGTAACCGTCGCCTAGGGACTGAAGCTTTCTTT,CASNRRLGTEAFF
few,TRBJ2-1,-,TRBV3-1,17,TGTGCCAGCAGCCAACGAGGCCCCAAGGACTCCTACAATGAGCAGTTCTTC,CASSQRGPKDSYNEQFF
-,TRBJ2-3,-,TRBV28,16,TGTGCCAGCAGTTTATCGGGGGATTTTAGCACAGATACGCAGTATTTT,CASSLSGDFSTDTQYF
-,TRBJ1-4,-,TRBV19,17,TGTGCCAGTAGTACTTCACTCGACAGAGCAACTAATGAAAAACTGTTTTTT,CASSTSLDRATNEKLFF
few,TRBJ1-1,-,TRBV6-2/TRBV6-3,13,TGTGCCAGCAACCGCGGGTCAAGGGCTGAAGCTTTCTTT,CASNRGSRAEAFF
-,TRBJ2-5,-,TRBV6-5,14,TGTGCCAGCAGTAAGGGGTACCTCCAAGAGACCCAGTACTTC,CASSKGYLQETQYF
many,TRBJ2-2,-,TRBV7-2,12,TGTGCCAGCAGCTTGGGGCGAGGGGAGCTGTTTTTT,CASSLGRGELFF
many,TRBJ1-5,-,TRBV7-4,16,TGTGCCAGCAGCTTAGGTGTGGCCCGTGGGTATCAGCCCCAGCATTTT,CASSLGVARGYQPQHF
once,TRBJ1-1,-,TRBV19,14,TGTGCCAGTAGTTTCAGACAGAAAGGCACTGAAGCTTTCTTT,CASSFRQKGTEAFF
many,TRBJ2-3,-,TRBV7-2,14,TGTGCCAGCAGCTTCCTGACGAGAACAGATACGCAGTATTTT,CASSFLTRTDTQYF
once,TRBJ1-6,TRBD1,TRBV15,16,TGTGCCACCAGCAGAGAACCGGGGACAGGAATATCACCCCTCCACTTT,CATSREPGTGISPLHF
many,TRBJ2-5,-,TRBV12-3/TRBV12-4,13,TGTGCCAGCACCCTAGGAGTTCAAGAGACCCAGTACTTC,CASTLGVQETQYF
-,TRBJ2-7,-,TRBV7-2,17,TGTGCCAGCAGCTTAGCGCTTGGGCAGTACATTAGCTACGAGCAGTACTTC,CASSLALGQYISYEQYF
-,TRBJ2-2,-,TRBV7-2,16,TGTGCCAGCAGCTTAGTCGGCGGGACGAACACCGGGGAGCTGTTTTTT,CASSLVGGTNTGELFF
-,TRBJ1-2,-,TRBV7-8,18,TGTGCCAGCAGCTTAGCGCGTCGAGGGAACAAGTTATTTGGGGGCTACACCTTC,CASSLARRGNKLFGGYTF
-,TRBJ2-1,TRBD2,TRBV5-4,15,TGTGCCAGCAGCTTGGGGCTCACCGGGGGGAATGAGCAGTTCTTC,CASSLGLTGGNEQFF
few,TRBJ2-5,TRBD2,TRBV11-2,17,TGTGCCAGCAGCTTGGGGCGGACTAGCGGGGGCCAAGAGACCCAGTACTTC,CASSLGRTSGGQETQYF
-,TRBJ2-3,-,TRBV7-8,14,TGTGCCAGCAGCTTTTCGGAGATGGCAGATACGCAGTATTTT,CASSFSEMADTQYF
many,TRBJ1-5,-,TRBV12-3/TRBV12-4,13,TGTGCCAGCAGCTTAAATAGCAATCAGCCCCAGCATTTT,CASSLNSNQPQHF
few,TRBJ1-1,TRBD1,TRBV7-8,15,TGTGCCAGCAGCTTAGTGGGGACAGTGAACACTGAAGCTTTCTTT,CASSLVGTVNTEAFF
-,TRBJ1-2,-,TRBV2,14,TGTGCCAGCAATCCGGGACCGACCTCTAGAAGCTACACCTTC,CASNPGPTSRSYTF
-,TRBJ1-5,-,TRBV4-1,16,TGCGCCAGCAGCCATATCGGCAGGCAAAGCAATCAGCCCCAGCATTTT,CASSHIGRQSNQPQHF
few,TRBJ1-3,-,TRBV7-6,15,TGTGCCAGCAGCCCGGAGGCAGGCTCTGGAAACACCATATATTTT,CASSPEAGSGNTIYF
-,TRBJ2-3,TRBD1,TRBV7-6,15,TGTGCCAGCAGCGTAAGGACAGGTGGAAGAGATACGCAGTATTTT,CASSVRTGGRDTQYF
-,TRBJ2-1,TRBD2,TRBV6-2/TRBV6-3,15,TGTGCCAGCAGTTACGGAGCGGGAGTAACCAATGAGCAGTTCTTC,CASSYGAGVTNEQFF
-,TRBJ2-7,TRBD1,TRBV6-6,14,TGTGCCAGCAGTTACAGGGGACAGCCCTACGAGCAGTACTTC,CASSYRGQPYEQYF
-,TRBJ1-2,-,TRBV7-4,15,TGTGCCAGCAGCTTACGGGACGCCATTAACTATGGCTACACCTTC,CASSLRDAINYGYTF
-,TRBJ2-1,-,TRBV4-3,15,TGCGCCAGCAGCCAAGACCCGGGAACCGACAATGAGCAGTTCTTC,CASSQDPGTDNEQFF
few,TRBJ2-2,TRBD2,TRBV5-6,15,TGTGCCAGCAGCTTGCCCCTAGCGGCGCCCGGGGAGCTGTTTTTT,CASSLPLAAPGELFF